The 8 T cell receptor beta chains in this list originate from one sample, sequenced in a study of radiation and T cells in renal cell carcinoma (dated by TCRdb to about 2020). The time point label, read with the paper, signifies: blood 2 weeks post-SBRT. This specimen's treatment or condition label, interpreted: 15 Gy SBRT to primary tumor, nephrectomy 4 weeks later. Receptor libraries were prepared by the immunoSEQ multiplex PCR assay. Entries here come from immuneACCESS through TCRdb and include only in-frame sequences with V and J called. Some clones fail to appear in such tables; in the studies checked, an unresolved V gene covers under half of the shortfall, and the cause of the remainder is unknown. This sample gives roughly 150,000 clones in total; approximately 90% of them show up just once. The top ten clones comprise approximately 13% of the sample. The sequenced sample was blood, obtained from a patient whose treatment included radiotherapy and nephrectomy. Receptors originate from a woman aged 50 to 65 with renal cell carcinoma.

The rearrangement uses TRBV9 and TRBJ2-7, with TRBD2 matching 7 bases. The CDR3 spans 16 residues. The V and J ends lost 0 bases and 5 bases, in that order; junction bases with no gene match: 11. Germline lookup yields CDR1 SGDLS and CDR2 YYNGEE. The chain's CDR3 is CASSVGRGLSRHEQYF. CDR3 bases: TGTGCCAGCAGCGTAGGACGGGGACTAAGCCGCCACGAGCAGTACTTC.

V and J are TRBV19 and TRBJ1-4, with D perhaps matching TRBD1 (6 bases). There are 13 residues in the CDR3. Trimming removed 10 bases from V and 6 bases from J, with 15 bases in between. Germline V gene lookup returns CDR1 LNHDA and CDR2 SQIVND (reference sequence). This chain's CDR3 is CATRKGEYEKLFF. The CDR3 coding sequence is TGTGCCACCAGAAAGGGGGAGTATGAAAAACTGTTTTTT. The variable domain in full, with the rest retrieved from reference TRBV19 and TRBJ1-4, is DGGITQSPKYLFRKEGQNVTLSCEQNLNHDAMYWYRQDPGQGLRLIYYSQIVNDFQKGDIAEGYSVSREKKESFPLTVTSAQKNPTAFYLCATRKGEYEKLFFGSGTQLSVL.

The chain combines TRBV19 with TRBJ2-3, with a weak D call TRBD1 (6 bases). Germline V lookup: CDR1 LNHDA, CDR2 SQIVND (reference sequence). V was cut by 3 bases and J by 3 bases, with 10 bases left in between. This CDR3 comprises 14 residues. DNA of the CDR3: TGTGCCAGTAGTATCGCTCAGGGGACAGATACGCAGTATTTT. Translated, it gives CASSIAQGTDTQYF. Variable domain in full (rest from reference TRBV19 and TRBJ2-3): DGGITQSPKYLFRKEGQNVTLSCEQNLNHDAMYWYRQDPGQGLRLIYYSQIVNDFQKGDIAEGYSVSREKKESFPLTVTSAQKNPTAFYLCASSIAQGTDTQYFGPGTRLTVL.

The gene calls are TRBV5-6 and TRBJ2-1; D perhaps matches TRBD1 (6 bases). The V and J ends lost 3 bases and 4 bases respectively, with 8 bases between them. Germline CDR1 SGHDT, CDR2 YYEEEE. The CDR3 is 13 amino acids. The chain's CDR3 is CASSSTGYNEQFF. The CDR3 nucleotides are TGTGCCAGCAGCTCGACAGGTTACAATGAGCAGTTCTTC.

The V gene is TRBV6-1, the J gene TRBJ2-3, with D tentatively TRBD2 (6 bases). This CDR3 is 14 amino acids long. V lost 3 bases and J 6 bases, leaving 13 bases between the germline ends. The germline V gene has CDR1 MNHNS and CDR2 SASEGT. CDR3 residues: CASSEGGWFDTQYF. CDR3 sequence (DNA): TGTGCCAGCAGTGAGGGGGGATGGTTCGATACGCAGTATTTT.

The chain employs TRBV7-9 and TRBJ1-3, with no clear D. The length of the CDR3 is 18 residues. Trimming took 2 bases from V and 3 from J, leaving 20 bases between them. Per germline, CDR1 SEHNR and CDR2 FQNEAQ (reference sequence). The chain's CDR3 is CASSLTGYGYTLGNTIYF. As DNA, the CDR3 is TGTGCCAGCAGCTTAACGGGGTATGGGTATACTCTTGGAAACACCATATATTTT.

This chain joins TRBV27 and TRBJ1-2; D possibly corresponds to TRBD1 (5 bases). V was shortened by 6 bases and J by 4 bases, with 12 bases between the two germline ends. Per the germline V gene, CDR1 is MNHEY and CDR2 is SMNVEV (reference sequence). The CDR3 consists of 13 residues. This CDR3 is CASRAGLGYGYTF. CDR3 in DNA: TGTGCCAGCAGAGCAGGGTTGGGCTATGGCTACACCTTC.

The chain couples TRBV6-1 to TRBJ1-3; D call uncertain. The CDR3 covers 17 residues. CDR1 is MNHNS and CDR2 is SASEGT in the germline V gene. V was trimmed by 1 base and J by 0 bases, leaving 13 bases between them. CDR3: CASSEGYVNYSGNTIYF. The CDR3 DNA sequence: TGTGCCAGCAGTGAAGGGTACGTCAACTACTCTGGAAACACCATATATTTT.